The 14 T cell receptor beta chains reported below all come from one sample, sequenced in a study of T cell clonality in common variable immunodeficiency. General observations from the study: Reportedly, TCR beta sequences from common variable immunodeficiency showed fewer deletions and N-nucleotide insertions.

The repertoire was sequenced with immunoSEQ multiplex PCR; TCRdb's copy has only in-frame clones and lacks some. There are 32,000 or so clones in the sample, none observed a single time. No antigen has been assigned to these receptors. The sample consisted of peripheral blood mononuclear cells. These receptors came from a human donor with common variable immunodeficiency.

In regard to this clone: The CDR3 end lies 3 residues beyond the end of the read and is filled in from the germline J gene. The rearrangement joins TRBV19 to TRBJ2-1, with 12 positions matching TRBD2. Germline V gene sequence: CDR1 LNHDA, CDR2 SQIVND (reference sequence). After removal of 8 bases from V and 6 bases from J, the junction contained 5 bases not matched to a gene. This CDR3 is built from 14 residues. This CDR3 is CASGRLAGANEQFF. CDR3 DNA, as far as it was read: TGTGCCAGTGGCCGACTAGCGGGGGCCAATGAG.

This clone was counted at least ten times. The read ends 3 residues early relative to the CDR3; the germline J gene fills the gap. This sequence joins TRBV5-6 and TRBJ2-7; unclear D gene. Germline V lookup: CDR1 SGHDT, CDR2 YYEEEE. CDR3 length: 12 amino acids. Trimming stripped 0 bases from V and 4 bases from J, with 5 bases between. Here the CDR3 reads CASSLEGYEQYF. CDR3 DNA (partial): TGTGCCAGCAGCTTGGAGGGTTACGAG.

The table lists this clone with many counts. With the read ending 3 residues before the CDR3 end, the germline J gene is used to fill in that end. The chain uses TRBV20-1 and TRBJ2-5; perhaps TRBD2 as D (7 bases). Trimming cost V 4 bases and J 4 bases, with 10 bases left between them. The germline V gene encodes CDR1 DFQATT and CDR2 SNEGSKA (reference sequence). CDR3 length equals 12 residues. The CDR3 loop reads CSAIGGVETQYF. Partial CDR3 DNA: TGCAGTGCTATAGGGGGGGTAGAGACC.

This clone was recorded at least ten times. Read coverage stops 3 residues before the CDR3 terminus; the germline J gene supplies the remainder. The V call is TRBV7-9, the J call TRBJ1-3, with TRBD1 matching over 7 bases. CDR1 and CDR2 (germline): SEHNR, FQNEAQ (reference sequence). Trimming cost V 5 bases and J 4 bases; bases outside gene matches: 2. This CDR3 contains 13 residues. This chain's CDR3 is CASSRTGGNTIYF. The sequenced part of the CDR3 DNA is TGTGCCAGCAGCAGGACAGGAGGAAACACC.

This clone turned up a few times. The sequence runs out 3 residues before the end of the CDR3; the remainder is reconstructed from the germline J gene. The chain has TRBV20-1 and TRBJ2-5; 8 nucleotides line up with TRBD1. J lost 2 bases, V lost 3 bases, and 8 bases had no gene match. CDR3 length equals 15 residues. Germline CDR1 and CDR2: DFQATT and SNEGSKA (reference sequence). The CDR3 spells CSASVQGQVQETQYF. Partial CDR3 DNA: TGCAGTGCTAGCGTCCAGGGACAGGTACAAGAGACC.

This clone turned up a few times. The CDR3 DNA, read in part, is TGTGCCAGTAGCCCCTCCGGGACAGGGGGCTACATGAACACTGAA. Translated: CASSPSGTGGYMNTE. The full CDR3 is CASSPSGTGGYMNTEAFF. The chain combines TRBV19 with TRBJ1-1; 12 nucleotides match TRBD1. The CDR3 goes on 3 residues after the read ends, and that part is filled in from the germline J gene. This CDR3 contains 18 residues. Germline CDR1 and CDR2: LNHDA and SQIVND (reference sequence). J lost 0 bases, V lost 6 bases, and 11 bases had no gene match.

This clone was seen a handful of times. The read comes to an end 3 residues before the CDR3 does, leaving the germline J gene to fill in the end. The rearrangement links TRBV5-1 to TRBJ1-5, with 9 bases fitting TRBD1. CDR1 and CDR2 from the germline V gene are SGHRS and YFSETQ. V was clipped by 0 bases and J by 7 bases; unmatched bases: 2. The CDR3 totals 14 residues. The DNA read from the CDR3 is TGCGCCAGCAGCTTGGGACAGGGGGAACAGCCC. It is translated as CASSLGQGEQP. The entire CDR3 protein is CASSLGQGEQPQHF. The whole variable domain, filled in from reference TRBV5-1 and TRBJ1-5, reads KAGVTQTPRYLIKTRGQQVTLSCSPISGHRSVSWYQQTPGQGLQFLFEYFSETQRNKGNFPGRFSGRQFSNSRSEMNVSTLELGDSALYLCASSLGQGEQPQHFGDGTRLSIL.

Ten or more counts support this clone. The CDR3 extends 3 residues past the end of the read, so its final part is completed from the germline J gene. This chain uses TRBV5-3 with TRBJ1-5, with no clear D. TRBV5-3 is filed as an ORF, its function uncertain. With 0 bases removed from V and 0 bases from J, the gap between germline ends came to 7 bases. The CDR3 totals 15 residues. The DNA read from the CDR3 is TGTGCCAGAAGCTTGGGGAGGGTTAGCAATCAGCCC. Residues: CARSLGRVSNQP. In full, the CDR3 reads CARSLGRVSNQPQHF.

The table lists this clone with many counts. The CDR3 extends 3 residues past the end of the read, so its final part is completed from the germline J gene. The rearrangement uses TRBV29-1 and TRBJ1-1; D remains ambiguous. Trimming removed 6 bases from V and 3 bases from J, with 14 bases in between. The CDR3 is 13 amino acids. CDR1 and CDR2 (germline): SQVTM, ANQGSEA. Incomplete CDR3 DNA: TGCAGCGTCCGCCTCCAGCGGCACACTGAA. It codes for CSVRLQRHTE. The complete CDR3 sequence is CSVRLQRHTEAFF.

The table lists this clone with many counts. The read falls 3 residues short of the CDR3 end, and the missing part is taken from the germline J gene. The chain uses TRBV20-1 and TRBJ2-7, with D perhaps matching TRBD2 (5 bases). V was cut by 6 bases and J by 6 bases, with 12 bases left in between. CDR3 size: 11 residues. The germline V gene encodes CDR1 DFQATT and CDR2 SNEGSKA (reference sequence). Partial CDR3 DNA: TGCAGTGCCACCGGCGGGTTCGAG. It encodes CSATGGFE. The entire CDR3 reads CSATGGFEQYF.

On this clone itself: The DNA ends 3 residues before the CDR3 does, and the rest of the CDR3 is filled in from the germline J gene. The chain employs TRBV30 and TRBJ1-1; D call uncertain. Germline values: CDR1 GTSNPN, CDR2 SVGIG (reference sequence). Trimming shortened V by 7 bases and J by 4 bases, and 16 bases separated the two germline ends. There are 13 residues in the CDR3. The CDR3 loop is CALESGYSTEAFF. The part of the CDR3 DNA that was read is TGTGCCTTGGAAAGTGGATACAGCACTGAA.

This clone was counted a few times. The read is 3 residues too short to cover the CDR3 end, so that end is filled in from the germline J gene. The chain uses TRBV2 and TRBJ2-7, with 8 bases lining up with TRBD2. Germline CDR1 and CDR2: SNHLY and FYNNEI. This CDR3 has 18 amino acids. The junction had 12 bases not matched to a gene; V was cut back by 0 bases and J by 2 bases. CDR3 bases read: TGTGCCAGCAGTGAAGCAGGTAGCGGGGCAACCTATACCTACGAG. Residues: CASSEAGSGATYTYE. The full-length CDR3 reads as CASSEAGSGATYTYEQYF.

Turning to this clone: The DNA ends 3 residues before the CDR3 does, and the rest of the CDR3 is filled in from the germline J gene. The V call is TRBV6-1, the J call TRBJ2-1; no definite D call. V was shortened by 3 bases and J by 3 bases, with 12 bases between the two germline ends. CDR1 MNHNS and CDR2 SASEGT come from the germline V gene. This CDR3 has 15 amino acids. CDR3 DNA (partial): TGTGCCAGCAGTGATAAGCCATTAAACTACAATGAG. This gives the protein CASSDKPLNYNE. The entire CDR3 reads CASSDKPLNYNEQFF.

Concerning this clone itself: The read ends 3 residues early relative to the CDR3; the germline J gene fills the gap. The rearrangement uses TRBV30 and TRBJ1-1, with D maybe TRBD1 (5 bases). Per the germline V gene, CDR1 is GTSNPN and CDR2 is SVGIG (reference sequence). The CDR3 loop spans 14 amino acids. The V end lost 3 bases, the J end lost 1 base, and 12 bases lay between the germline ends. The CDR3 DNA, read in part, is TGTGCCTGGAGCGACAGACCCAGGAACACTGAA. It encodes CAWSDRPRNTE. The CDR3, in full, reads CAWSDRPRNTEAFF.